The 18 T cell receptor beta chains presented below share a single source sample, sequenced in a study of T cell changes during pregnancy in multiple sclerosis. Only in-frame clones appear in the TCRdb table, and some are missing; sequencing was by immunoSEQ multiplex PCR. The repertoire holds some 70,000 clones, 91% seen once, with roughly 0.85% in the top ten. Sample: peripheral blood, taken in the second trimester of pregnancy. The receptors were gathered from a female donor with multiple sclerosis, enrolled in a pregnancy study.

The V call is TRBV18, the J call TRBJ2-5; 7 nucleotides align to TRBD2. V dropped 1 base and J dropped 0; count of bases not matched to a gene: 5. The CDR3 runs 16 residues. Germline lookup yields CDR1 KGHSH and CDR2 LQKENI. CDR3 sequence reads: CASSPLVGGYQETQYF. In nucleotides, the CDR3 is TGTGCCAGCTCACCACTAGTCGGGGGGTACCAAGAGACCCAGTACTTC. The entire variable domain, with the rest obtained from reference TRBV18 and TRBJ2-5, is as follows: NAGVMQNPRHLVRRRGQEARLRCSPMKGHSHVYWYRQLPEEGLKFMVYLQKENIIDESGMPKERFSAEFPKEGPSILRIQQVVRGDSAAYFCASSPLVGGYQETQYFGPGTRLLVL.

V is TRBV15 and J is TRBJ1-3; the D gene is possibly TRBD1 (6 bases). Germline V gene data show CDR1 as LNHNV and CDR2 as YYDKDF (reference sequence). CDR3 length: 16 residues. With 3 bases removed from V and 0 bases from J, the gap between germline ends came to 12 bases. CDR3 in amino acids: CATSRGDTDSGNTIYF. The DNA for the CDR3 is TGTGCCACCAGCAGGGGGGACACGGACTCTGGAAACACCATATATTTT.

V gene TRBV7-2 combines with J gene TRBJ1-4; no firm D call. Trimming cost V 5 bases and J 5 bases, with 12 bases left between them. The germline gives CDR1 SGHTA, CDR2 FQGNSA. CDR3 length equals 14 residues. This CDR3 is CASSPRVLNEKLFF. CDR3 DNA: TGTGCCAGCAGCCCTCGGGTCCTGAATGAAAAACTGTTTTTT.

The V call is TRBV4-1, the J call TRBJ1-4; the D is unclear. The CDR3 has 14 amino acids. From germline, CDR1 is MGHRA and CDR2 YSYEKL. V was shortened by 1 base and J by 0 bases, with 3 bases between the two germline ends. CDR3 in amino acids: CASSQVATNEKLFF. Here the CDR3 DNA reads TGCGCCAGCAGCCAAGTAGCAACTAATGAAAAACTGTTTTTT.

In nucleotides, the CDR3 is TGTGCCAGCAGCGTAGAAGACAGGCCCTACGAGCAGTACTTC. This sequence encodes CASSVEDRPYEQYF. The chain recombines TRBV9 with TRBJ2-7, with TRBD1 as a possible D gene (6 bases). Trimming took off 0 bases at V and 2 bases at J, with 9 bases between the two ends. The CDR3 sequence is 14 residues long. Germline loops: CDR1 SGDLS, CDR2 YYNGEE.

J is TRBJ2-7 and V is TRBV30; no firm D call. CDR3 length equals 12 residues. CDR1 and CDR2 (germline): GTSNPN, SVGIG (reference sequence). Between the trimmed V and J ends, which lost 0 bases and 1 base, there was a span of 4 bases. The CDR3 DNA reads TGTGCCTGGAGTGTACTGTCCTACGAGCAGTACTTC. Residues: CAWSVLSYEQYF.

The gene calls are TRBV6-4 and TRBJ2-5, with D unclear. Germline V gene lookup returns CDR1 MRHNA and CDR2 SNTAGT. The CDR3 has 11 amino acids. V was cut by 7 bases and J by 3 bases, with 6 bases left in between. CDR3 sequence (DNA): TGTGCCAGCATCGTTGAAGAGACCCAGTACTTC. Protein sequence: CASIVEETQYF.

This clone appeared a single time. Here the CDR3 reads CASSAGSKAFF. CDR3 DNA sequence: TGTGCCAGTAGTGCCGGTAGTAAAGCTTTCTTT. This chain uses TRBV19 with TRBJ1-1; D remains ambiguous. V lost 5 bases, J lost 9 bases, and 10 bases lay in between. Germline-derived CDR1 and CDR2 are LNHDA and SQIVND (reference sequence). The CDR3 totals 11 residues.

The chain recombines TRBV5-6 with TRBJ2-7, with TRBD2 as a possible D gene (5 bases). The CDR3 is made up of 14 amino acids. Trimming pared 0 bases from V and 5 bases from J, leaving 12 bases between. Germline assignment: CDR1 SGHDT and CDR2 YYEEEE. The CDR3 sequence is CASSLASGSDEQYF. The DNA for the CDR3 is TGTGCCAGCAGCTTGGCCAGCGGCAGCGACGAGCAGTACTTC.

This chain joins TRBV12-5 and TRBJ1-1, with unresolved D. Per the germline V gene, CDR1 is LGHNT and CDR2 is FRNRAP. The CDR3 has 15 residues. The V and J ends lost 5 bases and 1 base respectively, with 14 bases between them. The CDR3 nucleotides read TGTGCTAGTGGTCCGGGCGCGGGCTCGAACACTGAAGCTTTCTTT. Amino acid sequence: CASGPGAGSNTEAFF.

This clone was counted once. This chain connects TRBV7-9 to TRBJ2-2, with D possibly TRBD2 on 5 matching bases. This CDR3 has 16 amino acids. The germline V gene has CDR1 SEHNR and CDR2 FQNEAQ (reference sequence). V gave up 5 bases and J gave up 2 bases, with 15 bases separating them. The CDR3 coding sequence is TGTGCCAGCAGCCCACGGGGAGTTAGAAACACCGGGGAGCTGTTTTTT. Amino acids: CASSPRGVRNTGELFF.

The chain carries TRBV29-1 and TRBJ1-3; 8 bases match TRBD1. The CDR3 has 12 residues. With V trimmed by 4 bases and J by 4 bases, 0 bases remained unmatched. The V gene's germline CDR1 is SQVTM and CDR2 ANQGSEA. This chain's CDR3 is CSVGQGGNTIYF. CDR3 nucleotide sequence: TGCAGCGTTGGACAGGGGGGAAACACCATATATTTT. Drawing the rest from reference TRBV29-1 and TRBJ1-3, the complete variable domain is SAVISQKPSRDICQRGTSLTIQCQVDSQVTMMFWYRQQPGQSLTLIATANQGSEATYESGFVIDKFPISRPNLTFSTLTVSNMSPEDSSIYLCSVGQGGNTIYFGEGSWLTVV.

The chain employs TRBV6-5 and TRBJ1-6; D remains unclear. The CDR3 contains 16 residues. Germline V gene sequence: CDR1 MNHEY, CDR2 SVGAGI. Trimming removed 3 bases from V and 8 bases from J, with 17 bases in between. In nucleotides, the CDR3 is TGTGCCAGCAGTTATTCGAGGGAGGCCTTTTATTCACCCCTCCACTTT. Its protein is CASSYSREAFYSPLHF.

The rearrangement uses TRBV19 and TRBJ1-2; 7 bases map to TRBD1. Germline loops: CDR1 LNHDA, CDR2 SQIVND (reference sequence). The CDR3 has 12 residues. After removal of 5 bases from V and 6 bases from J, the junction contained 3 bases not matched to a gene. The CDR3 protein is CASSPTGDGYTF. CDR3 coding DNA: TGTGCCAGTAGTCCCACAGGGGATGGCTACACCTTC.

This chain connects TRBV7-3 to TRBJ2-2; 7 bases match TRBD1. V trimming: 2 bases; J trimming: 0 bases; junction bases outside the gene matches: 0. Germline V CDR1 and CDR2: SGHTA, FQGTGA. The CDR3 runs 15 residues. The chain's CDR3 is CASSLQGANTGELFF. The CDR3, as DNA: TGTGCCAGCAGCTTACAGGGGGCGAACACCGGGGAGCTGTTTTTT. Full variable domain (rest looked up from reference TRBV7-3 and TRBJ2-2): GAGVSQTPSNKVTEKGKYVELRCDPISGHTALYWYRQSLGQGPEFLIYFQGTGAADDSGLPNDRFFAVRPEGSVSTLKIQRTERGDSAVYLCASSLQGANTGELFFGEGSRLTVL.

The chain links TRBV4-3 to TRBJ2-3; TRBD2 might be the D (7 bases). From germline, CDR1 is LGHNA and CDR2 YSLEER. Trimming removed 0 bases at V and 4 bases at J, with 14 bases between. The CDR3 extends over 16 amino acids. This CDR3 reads CASSQDRGGLPDTQYF. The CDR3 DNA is TGCGCCAGCAGCCAAGATAGGGGGGGCCTCCCAGATACGCAGTATTTT.

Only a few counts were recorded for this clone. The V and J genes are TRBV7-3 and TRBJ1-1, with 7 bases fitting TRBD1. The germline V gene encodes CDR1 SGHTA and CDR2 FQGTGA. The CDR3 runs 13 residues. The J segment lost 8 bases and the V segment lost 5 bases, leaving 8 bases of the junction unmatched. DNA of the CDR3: TGTGCCAGCAGCGCCCGACAGGGAAGCGAAGCTTTCTTT. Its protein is CASSARQGSEAFF. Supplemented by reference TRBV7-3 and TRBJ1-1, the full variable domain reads GAGVSQTPSNKVTEKGKYVELRCDPISGHTALYWYRQSLGQGPEFLIYFQGTGAADDSGLPNDRFFAVRPEGSVSTLKIQRTERGDSAVYLCASSARQGSEAFFGQGTRLTVV.

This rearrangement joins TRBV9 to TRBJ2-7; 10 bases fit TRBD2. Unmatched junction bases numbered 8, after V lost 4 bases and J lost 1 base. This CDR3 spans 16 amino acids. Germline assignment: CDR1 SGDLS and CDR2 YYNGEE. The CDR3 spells CASSPHPGLASYEQYF. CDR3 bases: TGTGCCAGCAGCCCCCACCCGGGACTAGCGTCCTACGAGCAGTACTTC.